This T cell receptor beta chain was sequenced for a study of blood T cell repertoires in COVID-19. Original analysis: Reference gene primer amplification gave nucleated cell count estimates. Assay used: immunoSEQ multiplex PCR; TCRdb lists only in-frame clones, some missing. The V and J calls and the clone size are those of that table, but D and trimming were determined from the DNA. The data show 110,000 to 150,000 clones, 75% to 90% seen once. The CDR3 runs 14 residues. Trimming cost V 5 bases and J 4 bases, with 11 bases left between them. Germline CDR1 and CDR2: SEHNR and FQNEAQ (reference sequence).

This receptor was obtained from a man in his 70s who had recovered from COVID-19. The sample consisted of peripheral blood. The chain links TRBV7-9 to TRBJ1-4, with D possibly matching TRBD1 (6 bases). CDR3 sequence reads: CASSVDRHNEKLFF. The CDR3, as DNA: TGTGCCAGCAGCGTTGACAGGCATAATGAAAAACTGTTTTTT.